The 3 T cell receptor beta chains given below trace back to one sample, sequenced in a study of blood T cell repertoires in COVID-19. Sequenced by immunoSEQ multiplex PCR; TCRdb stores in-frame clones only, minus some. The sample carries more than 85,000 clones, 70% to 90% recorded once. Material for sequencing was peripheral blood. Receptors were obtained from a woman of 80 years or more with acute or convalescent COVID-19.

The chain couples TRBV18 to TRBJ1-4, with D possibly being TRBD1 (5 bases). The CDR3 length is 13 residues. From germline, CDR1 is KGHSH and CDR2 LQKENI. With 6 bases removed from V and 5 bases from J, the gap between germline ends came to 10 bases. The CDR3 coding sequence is TGTGCCAGCTCCCAACAGGCGAATGAAAAACTGTTTTTT. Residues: CASSQQANEKLFF.

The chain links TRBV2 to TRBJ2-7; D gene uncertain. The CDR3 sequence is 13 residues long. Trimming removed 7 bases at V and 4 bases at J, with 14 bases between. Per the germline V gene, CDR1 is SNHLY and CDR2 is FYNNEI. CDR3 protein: CASIPHRSYEQYF. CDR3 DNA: TGTGCCAGCATCCCCCACAGATCGTACGAGCAGTACTTC.

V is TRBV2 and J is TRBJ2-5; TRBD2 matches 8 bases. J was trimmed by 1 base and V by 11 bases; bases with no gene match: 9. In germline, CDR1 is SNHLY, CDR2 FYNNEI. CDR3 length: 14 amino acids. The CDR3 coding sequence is TGTGCCGGTTCTAGCGGGCGAGCCCAAGAGACCCAGTACTTC. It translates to CAGSSGRAQETQYF.